These T cell receptor beta chains were read from a single sample in a study of cytomegalovirus exposure and HLA in healthy donors. Some clones are missing from TCRdb's copy, which holds only in-frame ones; the method was immunoSEQ multiplex PCR. The data hold 200,000 to 250,000 clones, with around 85% observed a single time. Source material: PBMCs. The receptors were gathered from a human donor in good health. Each CDR3 is given with its conserved first and last residue. A D gene is named only where the DNA matches it firmly. Clone size is given for some rows only: seen once, a few or many times, or a class if the clone is expanded.

v_call	j_call	d_call	clone_size	cdr3_nt	cdr3_aa
TRBV7-3	TRBJ2-3	NA	NA	TGTGCCAGCAGCTTAAATCCAGGGATTACCACAGATACGCAGTATTTT	CASSLNPGITTDTQYF
TRBV27	TRBJ2-7	NA	NA	TGTGCCAGCAGTTCAGGGGACTCCTACGAGCAGTACTTC	CASSSGDSYEQYF
TRBV7-9	TRBJ2-1	NA	NA	TGTTCCAGCAGCTTTAAGGGGTCGACCTACAATGAGCAGTTCTTC	CSSSFKGSTYNEQFF
TRBV9	TRBJ2-1	NA	NA	TGTGCCAGCAGCGCGCAACTTGGGCATGAGCAGTTCTTC	CASSAQLGHEQFF
TRBV28	TRBJ2-7	TRBD1	few	TGTGCCAGCAGCGGGACAGGGGTATTCTACGAGCAGTACTTC	CASSGTGVFYEQYF
TRBV28	TRBJ1-5	NA	NA	TGTGCCAGCAGTGAAGGGACACCTAATCAGCCCCAGCATTTT	CASSEGTPNQPQHF
TRBV19	TRBJ2-1	TRBD2	NA	TGTGCCAGTAGTATAGGACTAGCGGGAACCTACAATGAGCAGTTCTTC	CASSIGLAGTYNEQFF
TRBV28	TRBJ2-3	TRBD2	NA	TGTGCCAGCATAAGGTCTAGCGGGAGCCCCCCTGGGTCCGATACGCAGTATTTT	CASIRSSGSPPGSDTQYF
TRBV4-2	TRBJ2-3	TRBD1	NA	TGTGCCAGCAGCCAACAGGGGGCCCGGGACACAGATACGCAGTATTTT	CASSQQGARDTDTQYF
TRBV19	TRBJ2-5	NA	NA	TGTGCCAGTAGTACTTATCTTTCGGAGACCCAGTACTTC	CASSTYLSETQYF
TRBV6-1	TRBJ1-1	TRBD1	NA	TGTGCCAGCAGCCAGAGGACAGGGGGCACTGAAGCTTTCTTT	CASSQRTGGTEAFF
TRBV6-6	TRBJ1-5	TRBD1	once	TGTGCCAGCAGTTGGGAACAGGGGGGGGACGGTCAGCCCCAGCATTTT	CASSWEQGGDGQPQHF
TRBV29-1	TRBJ1-1	NA	NA	TGCAGCGTTCGTGGACTGTTGAACACTGAAGCTTTCTTT	CSVRGLLNTEAFF
TRBV6-1	TRBJ1-1	NA	NA	TGTGCCAGCAGGTCAGGGATAAACACTGAAGCTTTCTTT	CASRSGINTEAFF
TRBV9	TRBJ2-1	NA	NA	TGTGCCAGCAGCGTAGACGGAGGTGGGGGCAGGGCGCTTGAGCAGTTCTTC	CASSVDGGGGRALEQFF
TRBV19	TRBJ1-2	NA	NA	TGTGCCAGTAGTATAGCCCCCGGGACTTTTGGCTACACCTTC	CASSIAPGTFGYTF
TRBV2	TRBJ1-2	NA	NA	TGTGCCAGCAGCGCGGGCGTCCCAAAGGGGCGGGGGCGCGACTATGGCTACACCTTC	CASSAGVPKGRGRDYGYTF
TRBV9	TRBJ2-7	NA	NA	TGTGCCAGCAGCGTAGCCCCCTTTCTCGAGCAGTACTTC	CASSVAPFLEQYF
TRBV23-1	TRBJ2-1	TRBD1	NA	TGCGCCAGCAGTCAAGCCCCCCGGGACAGGGTACCGGGATTCCCCAATGAGCAGTTCTTC	CASSQAPRDRVPGFPNEQFF
TRBV28	TRBJ2-1	NA	NA	TGTGCCGGCCTCGGGAAGGGGACTTACAATGAGCAGTTCTTC	CAGLGKGTYNEQFF
TRBV7-9	TRBJ2-5	NA	NA	TGTGCCAGCAGCCCCCTGACTACTGAAGAGACCCAGTACTTC	CASSPLTTEETQYF
TRBV9	TRBJ2-6	NA	NA	TGTGCCAGCACCGTCTCCCCCGGGGCCAACGTCCTGACTTTC	CASTVSPGANVLTF
TRBV4-2	TRBJ2-4	NA	NA	TGTGCCAGCAGCCAAGGTTATACAGGTCCGGACATTCAGTACTTC	CASSQGYTGPDIQYF
TRBV30	TRBJ2-3	TRBD2	NA	TGTGCCTGGAGTGTCATACTAGCGGGGGCCACGCAGTATTTT	CAWSVILAGATQYF
TRBV10-3	TRBJ2-7	TRBD1	once	TGTGCCATCAGTCCCTGGGACAGGGGATTGCACTTC	CAISPWDRGLHF
TRBV11-2	TRBJ2-7	NA	NA	TGTGCCAGCAGCTTTCATCACGAGCAGTACTTC	CASSFHHEQYF
TRBV28	TRBJ1-3	NA	NA	TGTGCCACCCTGGGGGGGGACGGAAACACCATATATTTT	CATLGGDGNTIYF
TRBV2	TRBJ2-1	NA	NA	TGTGCCAGCAGGGTCATAAGGGGGTTCTTC	CASRVIRGFF
TRBV7-9	TRBJ2-3	TRBD2	NA	TGTGCCAGCAGCTTAGTGGCTAGCGGAACAGATACGCAGTATTTT	CASSLVASGTDTQYF
TRBV7-9	TRBJ1-2	NA	NA	TGTGCCAGCAGCTTGTGGCTGGTTTCTGGCGGAGCTAACTATGGCTACACCTTC	CASSLWLVSGGANYGYTF
TRBV19	TRBJ1-1	NA	NA	TGTGCCAGTACCAGGGGAAACACTGAAGCTTTCTTT	CASTRGNTEAFF
TRBV29-1	TRBJ2-2	NA	NA	TGCAGCGTGAGACCGGGACTGGGGAACACCGGGGAGCTGTTTTTT	CSVRPGLGNTGELFF
TRBV5-1	TRBJ2-1	NA	NA	TGCGCCAGCACCCCAGGACAGAACAATGAGCAGTTCTTC	CASTPGQNNEQFF
TRBV7-9	TRBJ1-5	NA	NA	TGTGCCAGCAGCTTAGGGCCGAATAATCAGCCCCAGCATTTT	CASSLGPNNQPQHF
TRBV7-2	TRBJ1-2	TRBD1	NA	TGTGCCAGCAGCCGAACAGGGGCCGCTAACTATGGCTACACCTTC	CASSRTGAANYGYTF
TRBV5-4	TRBJ2-7	TRBD2	NA	TGTGCCAGCAGCTTAGGGACTAGCGGGAGCTTCCACGAGCAGTACTTC	CASSLGTSGSFHEQYF
TRBV25-1	TRBJ2-1	TRBD1	NA	TGTGCCAGCAGGGACAGGGTTGACAATGAGCAGTTCTTC	CASRDRVDNEQFF
TRBV5-1	TRBJ2-7	TRBD1	NA	TGCGCCAGCAGCTCGGGACAGGGGAGCTCCTACGAGCAGTACTTC	CASSSGQGSSYEQYF
TRBV2	TRBJ2-2	NA	few	TGTGCCAGCAGTGAGTACAGGAACACCGGGGAGCTGTTTTTT	CASSEYRNTGELFF
TRBV19	TRBJ2-4	TRBD1	NA	TGTGCCAGTAGTACACTCGGGACAGGGGAGAAAAACATTCAGTACTTC	CASSTLGTGEKNIQYF
TRBV6-6	TRBJ1-5	TRBD1	NA	TGTGCCAGCAGCTCACCACAGGGGTTGCCCCAGCATTTT	CASSSPQGLPQHF